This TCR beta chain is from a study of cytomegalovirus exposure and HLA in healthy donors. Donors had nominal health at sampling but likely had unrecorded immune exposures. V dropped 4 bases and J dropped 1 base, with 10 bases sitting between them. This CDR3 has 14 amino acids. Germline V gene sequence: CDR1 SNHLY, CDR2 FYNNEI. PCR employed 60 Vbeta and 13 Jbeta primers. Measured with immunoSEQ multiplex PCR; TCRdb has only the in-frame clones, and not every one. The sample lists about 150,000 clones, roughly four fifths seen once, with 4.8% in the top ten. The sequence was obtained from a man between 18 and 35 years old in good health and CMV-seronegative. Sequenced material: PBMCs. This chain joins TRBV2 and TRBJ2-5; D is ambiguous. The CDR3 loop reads CASSASMIQETQYF. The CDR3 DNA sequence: TGTGCCAGCAGTGCCAGTATGATCCAAGAGACCCAGTACTTC.